Following are 20 T cell receptor beta chains from one sample sequenced in a study of blood T cells in healthy people across ages. Sample-barcoded 5' priming and a J-beta primer mix drove a second PCR of roughly 6 to 12 cycles. TCRdb passed the 5' RACE reads through MiXCR, listing each CDR3 protein once. The data hold 650,000 to 950,000 distinct CDR3 sequences, with under 55% observed a single time. The sample consisted of blood. All receptors come from a man aged 55 to 69 in good health.

This rearrangement joins TRBV20-1 to TRBJ2-4; tentatively, D is TRBD1 (7 bases). The closer fit of TRBJ2-7 to the DNA end suggests the J call may be wrong. The CDR3 is 15 residues long. Germline V gives CDR1 DFQATT, CDR2 SNEGSKA (reference sequence). In DNA, the CDR3 is TGCAGTGCTAGTCAGTGGTCGACAGGGACTTACGAGCAGTACTTC. Amino acid sequence: CSASQWSTGTYEQYF.

The chain joins TRBV6-2 or TRBV6-3 to TRBJ2-5, with D unclear. CDR3 length equals 11 residues. In germline, CDR1 is MNHEY, CDR2 SVGEGT. Trimming took off 4 bases at V and 11 bases at J, with 11 bases between the two ends. The CDR3 region has the DNA TGTGCCAGCAGTTCCTACGAGCGTCAGTACTTC. This sequence encodes CASSSYERQYF.

This clonotype has more than one count but fewer than ten. The genes are TRBV4-3 and TRBJ2-3, with D unresolved. The germline CDR1 and CDR2 sequences are LGHNA and YSLEER. V was cut by 0 bases and J by 4 bases, with 11 bases left in between. The CDR3 covers 15 residues. This chain's CDR3 is CASSQDPVDADTQYF. The CDR3 coding sequence is TGCGCCAGCAGCCAAGATCCCGTGGACGCAGATACGCAGTATTTT.

The table lists this clonotype with a few counts. The rearrangement links TRBV10-3 to TRBJ2-1; 13 bases line up with TRBD2. The length of the CDR3 is 16 residues. Unmatched junction bases numbered 2, after V lost 1 base and J lost 5 bases. From germline, CDR1 is ENHRY and CDR2 SYGVKD. The CDR3 is CAISEYGLAGDNEQFF. The CDR3 bases are TGTGCCATCAGTGAGTACGGACTAGCGGGGGACAATGAGCAGTTCTTC.

This clonotype was counted only a few times. The chain couples TRBV9 to TRBJ2-7; tentative D call: TRBD1 (6 bases). The CDR3 sequence is 15 residues long. The germline V gene has CDR1 SGDLS and CDR2 YYNGEE. Deletions cut 4 bases from V and 2 bases from J, with 16 bases between. Here the CDR3 DNA reads TGTGCCAGCAGCCCGGGGACACCTGGGCCCTACGAGCAGTACTTC. Amino acid sequence: CASSPGTPGPYEQYF.

This clonotype has only a few counts. V and J are TRBV7-9 and TRBJ2-7, with 7 bases aligning to TRBD1. The DNA end lines up better with TRBJ2-5; the J call may be wrong. The CDR3 consists of 14 residues. Germline CDR1 SEHNR, CDR2 FQNEAQ (reference sequence). This chain's CDR3 is CASSLPGQKETQYF. As DNA, the CDR3 is TGTGCCAGCAGCTTACCGGGACAGAAGGAGACCCAGTACTTC.

This clonotype was picked up a small number of times. The chain employs TRBV4-1 and TRBJ2-5, with D perhaps TRBD2 (5 bases). CDR1 is MGHRA and CDR2 is YSYEKL in the germline V gene. The CDR3 spans 15 residues. Deletions cut 0 bases from V and 5 bases from J, with 13 bases between. CDR3 DNA sequence: TGCGCCAGCAGCCAAGAATTGAGGGTATGGGAGACCCAGTACTTC. Translating gives CASSQELRVWETQYF.

The rearrangement uses TRBV7-2 and TRBJ2-2; tentatively, D is TRBD2 (5 bases). Deletions cut 5 bases from V and 5 bases from J, with 21 bases between. This CDR3 is built from 17 residues. Germline-derived CDR1 and CDR2 are SGHTA and FQGNSA. The CDR3 loop reads CASSPEGPPIKTGELFF. The CDR3 DNA sequence: TGTGCCAGCAGCCCCGAGGGCCCCCCGATAAAAACCGGGGAGCTGTTTTTT.

This clonotype showed up just a few times. The chain couples TRBV7-9 to TRBJ2-7, with 9 bases lining up with TRBD1. This CDR3 has 18 residues. CDR1 is SEHNR and CDR2 is FQNEAQ in the germline V gene (reference sequence). V dropped 4 bases and J dropped 0; count of bases not matched to a gene: 13. The CDR3 region is CASSSTDPGQGYSYEQYF. The DNA of the CDR3 is TGTGCCAGCAGCTCCACTGATCCCGGACAGGGGTACTCCTACGAGCAGTACTTC.

The gene calls are TRBV4-3 and TRBJ1-2, with 9 bases identical to TRBD1. Unmatched junction bases numbered 6, after V lost 0 bases and J lost 4 bases. CDR1 and CDR2 from the germline V gene are LGHNA and YSLEER. This CDR3 is built from 16 residues. CDR3 bases: TGCGCCAGCAGCCAAGATATCGGGGACAGGGCCTATGGCTACACCTTC. The encoded protein is CASSQDIGDRAYGYTF.

Note on this clonotype: The junction does not match germline at one end; this may be a read error. The rearrangement joins TRBV2 to TRBJ1-1, with 10 bases lining up with TRBD1. Germline V gene sequence: CDR1 SNHLY, CDR2 FYNNEI. The CDR3 is made up of 12 amino acids. CDR3 amino acids: CASRTGGTKAFF. The CDR3 bases are TGTGCCAGCAGGACAGGGGGCACTAAAGCTTTCTTT.

This clonotype was detected ten times or more. A much larger clone lies one base from this, so it may be a read error. This chain joins TRBV4-2 and TRBJ2-5; 13 nucleotides align to TRBD2. In germline, CDR1 is LGHNA, CDR2 YNFKEQ. J lost 11 bases, V lost 0 bases, and 15 bases had no gene match. This CDR3 spans 18 amino acids. This CDR3 reads CASSQESSGTSGDNEQYF. CDR3 nucleotides: TGTGCCAGCAGCCAAGAGTCCTCCGGGACTAGCGGGGACAATGAGCAGTACTTC.

This clonotype has at least ten counts. The gene calls are TRBV30 and TRBJ2-7; D gene uncertain. This CDR3 has 13 amino acids. In germline, CDR1 is GTSNPN, CDR2 SVGIG (reference sequence). Trimming pared 1 base from V and 2 bases from J, leaving 9 bases between. CDR3 sequence: CAWSGKVTYEQYF. CDR3 DNA: TGTGCCTGGAGTGGAAAAGTTACCTACGAGCAGTACTTC.

This sequence joins TRBV5-1 and TRBJ2-5, with D tentatively TRBD2 (5 bases). V lost 0 bases and J lost 5, with 14 bases in between. The CDR3 has 15 amino acids. Germline V lookup: CDR1 SGHRS, CDR2 YFSETQ. The CDR3 region is CASSLGSSDVETQYF. The CDR3 nucleotides read TGCGCCAGCAGCTTGGGCAGTAGCGACGTGGAGACCCAGTACTTC.

The CDR3 protein is CASSQELAGGSGDTQYF. The CDR3 DNA is TGTGCCAGCAGCCAAGAGCTGGCGGGGGGGAGCGGGGATACGCAGTATTTT. This chain connects TRBV3-1 to TRBJ2-3; 9 bases line up with TRBD2. Germline CDR1 and CDR2: LGHDT and YNNKEL (reference sequence). The CDR3 sequence is 17 residues long. The J segment lost 6 bases and the V segment lost 0 bases, leaving 10 bases of the junction unmatched.

This clonotype has just a few counts. The chain carries TRBV27 and TRBJ1-2; 8 positions agree with TRBD1. CDR1 and CDR2 (germline): MNHEY, SMNVEV (reference sequence). Germline trimming cut 5 bases from V and 3 bases from J; bases unmatched to any gene: 11. CDR3 length equals 16 residues. The CDR3 nucleotides read TGTGCCAGCAGTCCTTCGGGACAGGAGCTTGACTATGGCTACACCTTC. This gives the protein CASSPSGQELDYGYTF.

This clonotype was seen a handful of times. The rearrangement joins TRBV7-2 to TRBJ2-1, with 7 bases matching TRBD2. Looked up from germline, CDR1 is SGHTA and CDR2 is FQGNSA. The V segment lost 1 base and the J segment 6 bases; nucleotides outside the gene matches: 12. CDR3 size: 17 residues. CDR3 sequence reads: CASSLGGGAGRGNEQFF. The DNA of the CDR3 is TGTGCCAGCAGCTTAGGGGGGGGAGCGGGAAGGGGCAATGAGCAGTTCTTC.

The chain couples TRBV12-3 or TRBV12-4 to TRBJ1-6, with TRBD1 identical over 12 bases. The ends lost 0 bases at V and 10 bases at J; junction bases unmatched: 10. This CDR3 has 18 residues. The CDR3 sequence: CASSLAPRDRGLWSPLHF. The CDR3 DNA follows: TGTGCCAGCAGTTTAGCCCCCCGGGACAGGGGGCTCTGGTCACCCCTCCACTTT.

This clonotype was picked up a small number of times. The chain recombines TRBV20-1 with TRBJ2-7; 7 nucleotides agree with TRBD2. Trimming cost V 5 bases and J 4 bases; bases outside gene matches: 8. The CDR3 is made up of 13 amino acids. The germline gives CDR1 DFQATT, CDR2 SNEGSKA (reference sequence). The CDR3 nucleotides are TGCAGTGCTCCCAGCGGGACTTCGTACGAGCAGTACTTC. Translation gives CSAPSGTSYEQYF.

This clonotype was observed a single time. This chain links TRBV18 with TRBJ2-1; 9 nucleotides agree with TRBD1. The germline CDR1 and CDR2 sequences are KGHSH and LQKENI. V lost 6 bases and J lost 7; bases outside the gene matches: 16. The length of the CDR3 is 17 residues. In DNA form, the CDR3 reads TGTGCCAGCTCCCCTGGATCCGGGACAGGGAAAAGAAATGAGCAGTTCTTC. Translated: CASSPGSGTGKRNEQFF.